The clone carrying this T cell receptor (beta chain) was picked up many times. Its target is unknown. This record comes from a study of spatial heterogeneity in lung cancer. Across the study: For the average unique TCR and UMI combination, more than 9.5 occurrences appeared in raw reads. Study-level results: Detection of ubiquitous tumor TCRs in blood was higher at resection than follow-up.

From the 5' RACE reads, TCRdb called clonotypes with MiXCR, one entry per CDR3 protein. This sample yields around 87,000 distinct CDR3 sequences, of which 9.5% to 15% are seen a single time; over 40% belongs to the top ten. Germline-derived CDR1 and CDR2 are SQVTM and ANQGSEA. Trimming removed 7 bases from V and 8 bases from J, with 24 bases in between. CDR3 length: 15 amino acids. Time point indicated: sample taken at primary tumor resection. The donors, more than 55 patients with untreated early-stage non-small cell lung cancer, provided the samples. Unsorted tumor, nontumor lung tissue or cryopreserved PBMC supplied the whole RNA.

The TCR was taken from a male donor with early-stage non-small cell lung cancer. The V and J genes are TRBV29-1 and TRBJ2-1; the D gene is possibly TRBD1 (5 bases). The sequenced sample was PBMCs, obtained at surgery. The chain's CDR3 is CSAIPGRAFSHEQFF. CDR3 nucleotide sequence: TGCAGCGCGATACCCGGCAGGGCATTTAGCCATGAGCAGTTCTTC.